The 8 T cell receptor beta chains below all came from one sample that was sequenced in a study of blood T cell repertoires in COVID-19 (dated by TCRdb to about 2020). The receptor library was made with the immunoSEQ multiplex PCR assay. Imported from immuneACCESS, the table was reduced by TCRdb to in-frame sequences with V and J called. These copies leave out some clones; in studies compared against another copy, an unresolved V gene accounts for under half, and the cause of the remainder is not known. The sample profile shows around 180,000 clones; roughly 76% of them were found once. The top ten clonotypes cover 9.5% to 15% of the sample. The sequenced sample consisted of peripheral blood. The receptors were gathered from a woman of 80 years or more with COVID-19, enrolled during active disease.

The V call is TRBV2, the J call TRBJ2-2; 7 nucleotides line up with TRBD1. V lost 7 bases and J lost 3; bases outside the gene matches: 8. Germline CDR1 is SNHLY and CDR2 is FYNNEI. CDR3 length: 15 amino acids. The CDR3 protein is CASNGYRGDTGELFF. The CDR3 DNA reads as TGTGCCAGCAATGGGTACAGGGGAGACACCGGGGAGCTGTTTTTT.

CDR3 in amino acids: CASSPGGGGGEKLFF. In nucleotides, the CDR3 is TGTGCCAGTAGTCCGGGCGGGGGAGGGGGTGAAAAACTGTTTTTT. The rearrangement joins TRBV19 to TRBJ1-4; TRBD1 might be the D (6 bases). V lost 5 bases and J 7 bases, leaving 17 bases between the germline ends. The CDR3 totals 15 residues. Per germline, CDR1 LNHDA and CDR2 SQIVND (reference sequence).

This chain uses TRBV10-3 with TRBJ2-4; 8 bases are a match to TRBD2. Germline assignment: CDR1 ENHRY and CDR2 SYGVKD. V was clipped by 0 bases and J by 6 bases; unmatched bases: 7. This CDR3 region has 16 residues. As DNA, the CDR3 is TGTGCCATCAGTGAGTCGGTTCTAGCGGGCGGAAACATTCAGTACTTC. Translation: CAISESVLAGGNIQYF.

The chain employs TRBV25-1 and TRBJ1-5, with 8 bases lining up with TRBD1. V shed 4 bases and J 6 bases; nucleotides not matched to a gene: 5. The CDR3 contains 14 residues. CDR1 is MGHDK and CDR2 is SYGVNS in the germline V gene. The CDR3 nucleotides read TGTGCCAGCAGTGCCTCAGGGGGCGGTCAGCCCCAGCATTTT. Translated, it gives CASSASGGGQPQHF. The full variable domain, rest sourced from reference TRBV25-1 and TRBJ1-5, is EADIYQTPRYLVIGTGKKITLECSQTMGHDKMYWYQQDPGMELHLIHYSYGVNSTEKGDLSSESTVSRIRTEHFPLTLESARPSHTSQYLCASSASGGGQPQHFGDGTRLSIL.

This clone occurred a few times. V and J are TRBV7-9 and TRBJ1-1, with no clear D. Germline assignment: CDR1 SEHNR and CDR2 FQNEAQ (reference sequence). There are 16 residues in the CDR3. Trimming shortened V by 1 base and J by 5 bases, and 17 bases separated the two germline ends. The CDR3 region has the DNA TGTGCCAGCAGCTTAGGTCCGGGAATGATAGGGACTGAAGCTTTCTTT. Protein sequence: CASSLGPGMIGTEAFF.

This clone has more than one count but fewer than ten. The chain recombines TRBV18 with TRBJ1-6, with TRBD1 matching over 7 bases. The junction had 5 bases not matched to a gene; V was cut back by 5 bases and J by 7 bases. CDR1 is KGHSH and CDR2 is LQKENI in the germline V gene. The CDR3 is made up of 14 amino acids. CDR3 bases: TGTGCCAGCTCAGCGACAGGGACAAATTCACCCCTCCACTTT. This sequence encodes CASSATGTNSPLHF.

This chain connects TRBV10-3 to TRBJ2-7; 7 bases fit TRBD1. Germline assignment: CDR1 ENHRY and CDR2 SYGVKD. The CDR3 loop spans 14 amino acids. V was clipped by 4 bases and J by 0 bases; unmatched bases: 3. CDR3 loop: CAISGNRGSYEQYF. The CDR3, as DNA: TGTGCCATCAGTGGAAACAGGGGCTCCTACGAGCAGTACTTC.

The chain combines TRBV5-1 with TRBJ2-6, with a weak D call TRBD2 (6 bases). Trimming pared 3 bases from V and 0 bases from J, leaving 19 bases between. CDR3 length: 19 amino acids. The germline V gene encodes CDR1 SGHRS and CDR2 YFSETQ. The CDR3 is CASSSLPGLQFSGANVLTF. The CDR3 coding sequence is TGCGCCAGCAGCTCACTCCCGGGACTTCAATTCTCTGGGGCCAACGTCCTGACTTTC.